The 18 T cell receptor beta chains below were found in one sample sequenced in a study of CD8 T cells in Susac syndrome. Random hexamers were used to reverse transcribe an amount of about 0.45 to 1 ug RNA. Using its own MiXCR run on the immunoSEQ multiplex PCR reads, TCRdb lists one record per CDR3 protein. Of 170,000 or so distinct CDR3 sequences in the sample, 80% to 95% were seen once. Source material: CD4+ T cells from PBMCs. The receptor set was obtained from a human donor with multiple sclerosis.

In this sample, this clonotype turned up once. The rearrangement uses TRBV29-1 and TRBJ2-2; D uncertain. V was pared by 5 bases and J by 0 bases, with 7 bases between. The CDR3 covers 13 residues. Germline V lookup: CDR1 SQVTM, CDR2 ANQGSEA. This CDR3 is CSVQYANTGELFF. CDR3 sequence (DNA): TGCAGCGTTCAATACGCGAACACCGGGGAGCTGTTTTTT.

The rearrangement uses TRBV6-2 or TRBV6-3 and TRBJ2-3; unclear D gene. Trimming stripped 6 bases from V and 7 bases from J, with 11 bases between. This CDR3 contains 12 residues. Germline CDR1 MNHEY, CDR2 SVGEGT. CDR3 in DNA: TGTGCCAGCAGCCTCGACCGGAATACGCAGTATTTT. It specifies CASSLDRNTQYF.

This chain links TRBV5-1 with TRBJ2-3; 7 bases agree with TRBD1. The length of the CDR3 is 13 residues. Germline loops: CDR1 SGHRS, CDR2 YFSETQ. The ends lost 3 bases at V and 8 bases at J; junction bases unmatched: 6. The DNA for the CDR3 is TGCGCCAGCAGCTCAGGGGACAGCGCTACGCAGTATTTT. It codes for CASSSGDSATQYF.

This chain joins TRBV4-1 and TRBJ2-6; no definite D call. The CDR3 is 18 amino acids. Per germline, CDR1 MGHRA and CDR2 YSYEKL. Trimming cost V 1 base and J 0 bases, with 13 bases left between them. CDR3 residues: CASSQVSTVYSGANVLTF. CDR3 nucleotide sequence: TGCGCCAGCAGCCAAGTGTCTACGGTTTACTCTGGGGCCAACGTCCTGACTTTC.

The genes are TRBV27 and TRBJ1-2, with 8 positions matching TRBD1. The CDR3 runs 13 residues. Per the germline V gene, CDR1 is MNHEY and CDR2 is SMNVEV (reference sequence). The V gene end was trimmed by 2 bases and the J gene end by 6 bases; junction bases not matched to a gene: 2. CDR3 loop: CASSLGQGHGYTF. Here the CDR3 DNA reads TGTGCCAGCAGTTTAGGACAGGGTCATGGCTACACCTTC.

The chain couples TRBV20-1 to TRBJ2-4; no clear D. With 6 bases removed from V and 6 bases from J, the gap between germline ends came to 15 bases. The germline CDR1 and CDR2 sequences are DFQATT and SNEGSKA (reference sequence). The CDR3 covers 13 residues. The CDR3 region is CSATLVGVNIQYF. In DNA form, the CDR3 reads TGCAGTGCCACCCTTGTAGGAGTAAACATTCAGTACTTC.

The chain uses TRBV9 and TRBJ2-2; TRBD2 aligns across 9 bases. V was clipped by 3 bases and J by 4 bases; unmatched bases: 4. From germline, CDR1 is SGDLS and CDR2 YYNGEE. This CDR3 has 15 residues. CDR3 sequence reads: CASSDSGSRTGELFF. The CDR3 DNA reads TGTGCCAGCAGCGATAGCGGGAGTCGCACCGGGGAGCTGTTTTTT. Together with reference TRBV9 and TRBJ2-2, the CDR3 gives the full variable domain: DSGVTQTPKHLITATGQRVTLRCSPRSGDLSVYWYQQSLDQGLQFLIQYYNGEERAKGNILERFSAQQFPDLHSELNLSSLELGDSALYFCASSDSGSRTGELFFGEGSRLTVL.

The genes are TRBV5-1 and TRBJ1-1, with D maybe TRBD1 (6 bases). The germline gives CDR1 SGHRS, CDR2 YFSETQ. The CDR3 is 14 residues long. Between the trimmed V and J ends, which lost 4 bases and 5 bases, there was a span of 15 bases. The CDR3 loop reads CASSPRTDPTEAFF. Written as DNA, the CDR3 is TGCGCCAGCAGCCCAAGGACAGACCCGACTGAAGCTTTCTTT.

This chain links TRBV5-1 with TRBJ2-2; D possibly uses TRBD1 or TRBD2 (5 bases each). Germline assignment: CDR1 SGHRS and CDR2 YFSETQ. The CDR3 has 14 amino acids. V was trimmed by 5 bases and J by 8 bases, leaving 16 bases between them. The CDR3 reads CASRPGTLSGELFF. The CDR3 DNA sequence: TGCGCCAGCAGGCCCGGGACGCTCTCGGGGGAGCTGTTTTTT.

The rearrangement joins TRBV27 to TRBJ2-7; 7 bases map to TRBD1. The germline V gene has CDR1 MNHEY and CDR2 SMNVEV (reference sequence). The CDR3 length is 14 residues. V gave up 5 bases and J gave up 5 bases; unmatched junction bases: 9. The CDR3 is CASSLWDSQDEQYF. The CDR3 bases are TGTGCCAGCAGTCTCTGGGACAGCCAGGACGAGCAGTACTTC.

CDR3 nucleotide sequence: TGTGCCAGCTCACCACCTAGCACAGATACGCAGTATTTT. Amino acids: CASSPPSTDTQYF. This chain connects TRBV18 to TRBJ2-3; D not resolved. Germline CDR1 KGHSH, CDR2 LQKENI. The CDR3 is made up of 13 amino acids. Trimming left V 0 bases short and J 0 bases short, with 1 base between.

V gene TRBV20-1 combines with J gene TRBJ1-2, with no clear D. The CDR3 length is 13 residues. The V and J ends lost 3 bases and 7 bases respectively, with 15 bases between them. Germline lookup yields CDR1 DFQATT and CDR2 SNEGSKA (reference sequence). CDR3 protein: CSARKDPGGGYTF. The CDR3 DNA sequence: TGCAGTGCTAGGAAGGACCCGGGAGGTGGCTACACCTTC.

The CDR3 DNA reads as TGTGCCGGAGGTCGGGGCAGCTCCTACGAGCAGTACTTC. Protein sequence: CAGGRGSSYEQYF. V is TRBV2 and J is TRBJ2-7; D possibly uses TRBD1 or TRBD2 (5 bases each). The CDR3 totals 13 residues. Between the trimmed V and J ends, which lost 11 bases and 0 bases, there was a span of 14 bases. Germline values: CDR1 SNHLY, CDR2 FYNNEI.

The V and J genes are TRBV19 and TRBJ2-3; no reliable D call. V was clipped by 1 base and J by 2 bases, with 13 bases between them. Germline V lookup: CDR1 LNHDA, CDR2 SQIVND (reference sequence). The CDR3 extends over 16 amino acids. The CDR3 sequence: CASSIGLVRVTDTQYF. CDR3 DNA: TGTGCCAGTAGTATAGGCCTAGTCCGTGTCACAGATACGCAGTATTTT.

The chain recombines TRBV2 with TRBJ2-7; D possibly corresponds to TRBD1 (6 bases). Trimming pared 4 bases from V and 1 base from J, leaving 11 bases between. Germline V gene data show CDR1 as SNHLY and CDR2 as FYNNEI. This CDR3 has 14 residues. The CDR3 nucleotides read TGTGCCAGCAGTGTCCCGGACAGTTCCTACGAGCAGTACTTC. It is translated as CASSVPDSSYEQYF.

This chain uses TRBV7-9 with TRBJ2-1; TRBD1 might be the D (5 bases). Trimming removed 4 bases from V and 6 bases from J, with 7 bases in between. The CDR3 length is 12 residues. Looked up from germline, CDR1 is SEHNR and CDR2 is FQNEAQ (reference sequence). The CDR3 DNA follows: TGTGCCAGCAGCTACAGGAGCAATGAGCAGTTCTTC. Encoded protein: CASSYRSNEQFF. The full variable domain, in which reference TRBV7-9 and TRBJ2-1 provide the parts outside the CDR3, is DTGVSQNPRHKITKRGQNVTFRCDPISEHNRLYWYRQTLGQGPEFLTYFQNEAQLEKSRLLSDRFSAERPKGSFSTLEIQRTEQGDSAMYLCASSYRSNEQFFGPGTRLTVL.

The chain is built from TRBV12-3 or TRBV12-4 and TRBJ1-2; D gene uncertain. The V and J ends lost 2 bases and 8 bases respectively, with 12 bases between them. The CDR3 is 13 residues long. The CDR3 loop reads CASSLRPPLGYTF. Written as DNA, the CDR3 is TGTGCCAGCAGTTTAAGGCCCCCGCTAGGCTACACCTTC.

J is TRBJ2-5 and V is TRBV10-3, with 11 nucleotides matching TRBD1. Looked up from germline, CDR1 is ENHRY and CDR2 is SYGVKD. Trimming removed 6 bases from V and 4 bases from J; junction bases left unmatched: 7. This CDR3 is 15 amino acids long. The CDR3 DNA reads as TGTGCCATCAGGCCAGGACAGGGGGCAGGAGAGACCCAGTACTTC. This sequence encodes CAIRPGQGAGETQYF.